Presented here are 30 T cell receptor beta chains from one specimen sequenced in a study of blood T cell repertoires in COVID-19 (dated by TCRdb to the early 2020s). Receptor libraries were prepared by the immunoSEQ multiplex PCR assay. Entries here come from immuneACCESS through TCRdb and include only in-frame sequences with V and J called. Some clones fail to appear in such tables; in the studies checked, an unresolved V gene covers under half of the shortfall, and the cause of the remainder is unknown. The sample table records 250,000 to 300,000 clones; about 86% of these occur just once. The biggest ten clones account for less than 15% of the sample. What was sequenced was peripheral blood. The receptors originated from a woman aged 70-85 years with COVID-19, enrolled during active disease.

This clone was picked up one time. The genes are TRBV27 and TRBJ2-6, with D possibly being TRBD2 (5 bases). Germline V gene sequence: CDR1 MNHEY, CDR2 SMNVEV (reference sequence). Trimming took off 1 base at V and 3 bases at J, with 13 bases between the two ends. The CDR3 runs to 17 residues. The CDR3: CASSLFTGLGGANVLTF. CDR3 nucleotides: TGTGCCAGCAGTTTATTTACGGGGTTGGGTGGGGCCAACGTCCTGACTTTC.

A word on this clone: Other DNA sequences in the same sample also yield this CDR3. This chain joins TRBV5-6 and TRBJ1-2, with 8 positions matching TRBD1. The length of the CDR3 is 14 residues. The junction had 1 base not matched to a gene; V was cut back by 2 bases and J by 1 base. Germline assignment: CDR1 SGHDT and CDR2 YYEEEE. The CDR3 is CASSLTGGNYGYTF. DNA of the CDR3: TGTGCCAGCAGCTTAACAGGGGGTAACTATGGCTACACCTTC.

The J gene is TRBJ2-7, the V gene TRBV29-1; 9 bases match TRBD2. This CDR3 spans 14 amino acids. Germline CDR1 reads SQVTM; CDR2 reads ANQGSEA. The trim removed 7 bases at V and 1 base at J, leaving 8 bases unmatched. The CDR3 region has the DNA TGCAGCGGGACCGGCGGGGGGGGATCCTACGAGCAGTACTTC. Translated: CSGTGGGGSYEQYF.

This chain joins TRBV28 and TRBJ1-1; D remains ambiguous. There are 13 residues in the CDR3. V dropped 3 bases and J dropped 1 base, with 6 bases sitting between them. Per germline, CDR1 MDHEN and CDR2 SYDVKM. The CDR3 DNA follows: TGTGCCAGCAGTTTTCCAGAGAACACTGAAGCTTTCTTT. It encodes CASSFPENTEAFF.

There are many counts of this clone. The V call is TRBV10-3, the J call TRBJ2-1; 8 nucleotides line up with TRBD2. The germline V gene has CDR1 ENHRY and CDR2 SYGVKD. The CDR3 is 15 residues long. Germline trimming cut 3 bases from V and 2 bases from J; bases unmatched to any gene: 3. The CDR3 bases are TGTGCCATCAGTGACTCGGGGGGGGCCTACAATGAGCAGTTCTTC. Its translation: CAISDSGGAYNEQFF.

V usage is TRBV12-5 and J usage is TRBJ2-1; 13 bases align to TRBD2. With 5 bases clipped from V and 9 bases from J, the junction kept 10 bases outside the gene matches. This CDR3 spans 16 amino acids. The germline V gene has CDR1 LGHNT and CDR2 FRNRAP. The CDR3 region is CASGAETSGGGVEQFF. In nucleotides, the CDR3 is TGTGCTAGTGGTGCCGAAACTAGCGGGGGGGGAGTTGAGCAGTTCTTC.

The J gene is TRBJ2-7, the V gene TRBV30, with unresolved D. This CDR3 has 14 residues. The germline V and J ends were trimmed by 0 bases and 0 bases, with 9 bases remaining between them. The germline gives CDR1 GTSNPN, CDR2 SVGIG (reference sequence). CDR3 DNA sequence: TGTGCCTGGAGTGTACTGTCTGTCTCCTACGAGCAGTACTTC. The encoded protein is CAWSVLSVSYEQYF. Full variable domain (missing parts from reference TRBV30 and TRBJ2-7): SQTIHQWPATLVQPVGSPLSLECTVEGTSNPNLYWYRQAAGRGLQLLFYSVGIGQISSEVPQNLSASRPQDRQFILSSKKLLLSDSGFYLCAWSVLSVSYEQYFGPGTRLTVT.

The V call is TRBV5-1, the J call TRBJ1-5, with D maybe TRBD1 (5 bases). The CDR3 consists of 14 residues. V lost 4 bases, J lost 4 bases, and 12 bases lay in between. CDR1 and CDR2 from the germline V gene are SGHRS and YFSETQ. The CDR3 reads CASSPLGGNQPQHF. CDR3 coding DNA: TGCGCCAGCAGCCCCCTCGGGGGGAATCAGCCCCAGCATTTT.

In nucleotides, the CDR3 is TGCGCCAGCAGTTCAAAGGGAGGGCAGGGTACGAACTATGGCTACACCTTC. It translates to CASSSKGGQGTNYGYTF. This sequence joins TRBV5-1 and TRBJ1-2; possible D gene TRBD1, 5 bases. The ends were cut back, 5 bases at V and 2 bases at J, with 22 bases in the middle. The CDR3 is 17 amino acids. The germline V gene has CDR1 SGHRS and CDR2 YFSETQ.

This CDR3 reads CASSTHRDLRYEQYF. In DNA form, the CDR3 reads TGTGCCAGCAGTACCCACAGGGACCTCAGGTACGAGCAGTACTTC. This chain connects TRBV7-9 to TRBJ2-7; D might be TRBD1 (6 bases). V was shortened by 6 bases and J by 4 bases, with 19 bases between the two germline ends. CDR1 and CDR2 (germline): SEHNR, FQNEAQ (reference sequence). The CDR3 is 15 amino acids. Drawing the rest from reference TRBV7-9 and TRBJ2-7, the complete variable domain is DTGVSQNPRHKITKRGQNVTFRCDPISEHNRLYWYRQTLGQGPEFLTYFQNEAQLEKSRLLSDRFSAERPKGSFSTLEIQRTEQGDSAMYLCASSTHRDLRYEQYFGPGTRLTVT.

The chain uses TRBV24-1 and TRBJ2-3; 7 nucleotides align to TRBD2. CDR3 length equals 14 residues. CDR1 is KGHDR, CDR2 SFDVKD, per germline. V lost 4 bases and J lost 4; bases outside the gene matches: 4. The CDR3 DNA reads as TGTGCCACCAGTGACACCGGACTAGCAGATACGCAGTATTTT. It specifies CATSDTGLADTQYF.

V gene TRBV2 combines with J gene TRBJ1-3; D perhaps matches TRBD1 (5 bases). The CDR3 contains 16 residues. The V gene's germline CDR1 is SNHLY and CDR2 FYNNEI. V was cut by 5 bases and J by 0 bases, with 14 bases left in between. The CDR3 region is CASSLYQGSSGNTIYF. As DNA, the CDR3 is TGTGCCAGCAGTCTGTATCAGGGTAGCTCTGGAAACACCATATATTTT. The variable domain in full, with the rest retrieved from reference TRBV2 and TRBJ1-3, is EPEVTQTPSHQVTQMGQEVILRCVPISNHLYFYWYRQILGQKVEFLVSFYNNEISEKSEIFDDQFSVERPDGSNFTLKIRSTKLEDSAMYFCASSLYQGSSGNTIYFGEGSWLTVV.

The V call is TRBV19, the J call TRBJ1-2; 10 bases line up with TRBD1. The germline gives CDR1 LNHDA, CDR2 SQIVND (reference sequence). The length of the CDR3 is 13 residues. V lost 5 bases, J lost 6 bases, and 3 bases stayed unmatched. This CDR3 is CASSVGTGDGYTF. The CDR3 DNA is TGTGCCAGTAGTGTCGGGACAGGGGATGGCTACACCTTC.

The rearrangement uses TRBV9 and TRBJ2-1, with 10 bases aligning to TRBD2. The V and J ends lost 0 bases and 3 bases, in that order; junction bases with no gene match: 9. There are 18 residues in the CDR3. Germline CDR1 and CDR2: SGDLS and YYNGEE. CDR3 DNA sequence: TGTGCCAGCAGCGTAGATAAGCGGGGGGGCCTCTTCTACAATGAGCAGTTCTTC. Translation: CASSVDKRGGLFYNEQFF.

V and J are TRBV5-1 and TRBJ1-1; the D is unclear. Per the germline V gene, CDR1 is SGHRS and CDR2 is YFSETQ. CDR3 length: 13 residues. V dropped 5 bases and J dropped 2 bases, with 10 bases sitting between them. CDR3 protein: CASRPDYNTEAFF. The CDR3 region has the DNA TGCGCCAGCAGGCCTGACTATAACACTGAAGCTTTCTTT.

This clone was detected a few times. V usage is TRBV2 and J usage is TRBJ1-5; possibly TRBD1 for D (6 bases). V was trimmed by 1 base and J by 2 bases, leaving 6 bases between them. The length of the CDR3 is 14 residues. CDR1 is SNHLY and CDR2 is FYNNEI in the germline V gene. CDR3 nucleotide sequence: TGTGCCAGCAGTGAAGGACAGGGCAATCAGCCCCAGCATTTT. This codes for CASSEGQGNQPQHF.

The V call is TRBV19, the J call TRBJ1-1; 7 bases are a match to TRBD1. The CDR3 is 15 amino acids. Trimming took 5 bases from V and 6 from J; bases not matched to a gene: 12. In germline, CDR1 is LNHDA, CDR2 SQIVND (reference sequence). As DNA, the CDR3 is TGTGCCAGTAGTTTCGACAGGGCCTTAAGCGCTGAAGCTTTCTTT. Protein sequence: CASSFDRALSAEAFF. The full variable domain, completed using reference TRBV19 and TRBJ1-1, is DGGITQSPKYLFRKEGQNVTLSCEQNLNHDAMYWYRQDPGQGLRLIYYSQIVNDFQKGDIAEGYSVSREKKESFPLTVTSAQKNPTAFYLCASSFDRALSAEAFFGQGTRLTVV.

J is TRBJ2-1 and V is TRBV7-2; 9 bases fit TRBD2. Germline CDR1 reads SGHTA; CDR2 reads FQGNSA. The CDR3 runs 16 residues. V trimming: 7 bases; J trimming: 2 bases; junction bases outside the gene matches: 9. CDR3 DNA sequence: TGTGCCAGCACCCTAGGAGGGACTAGCACCTACAATGAGCAGTTCTTC. Residues: CASTLGGTSTYNEQFF.

The rearrangement joins TRBV7-9 to TRBJ1-1; the D gene is possibly TRBD1 (6 bases). The CDR3 is 13 residues long. Germline CDR1 reads SEHNR; CDR2 reads FQNEAQ (reference sequence). Trimming left V 0 bases short and J 7 bases short, with 9 bases between. DNA of the CDR3: TGTGCCAGCAGCTTAGCAGGGGGGGTTGAAGCTTTCTTT. It specifies CASSLAGGVEAFF.

The chain links TRBV5-6 to TRBJ1-1; the D gene is possibly TRBD1 (5 bases). The V gene's germline CDR1 is SGHDT and CDR2 YYEEEE. The CDR3 runs 15 residues. Trimming took 4 bases from V and 1 from J, leaving 14 bases between them. The CDR3 here is CASSQLDKENTEAFF. Here the CDR3 DNA reads TGTGCCAGCAGCCAACTGGACAAGGAGAACACTGAAGCTTTCTTT.

The genes are TRBV5-1 and TRBJ1-4, with 11 bases that match TRBD1. The CDR3 is 15 residues long. J gave up 8 bases and V 4 bases, and 7 bases lay outside the gene matches. Germline lookup yields CDR1 SGHRS and CDR2 YFSETQ. The CDR3 DNA reads TGCGCCAGCAGCATCGGACAGGGGGCTGGGGAAAAACTGTTTTTT. Its protein is CASSIGQGAGEKLFF.

CDR3 sequence (DNA): TGTGCCAGCAGCTGGGGACGACTAGCGGGGGGCCACAGAGATACGCAGTATTTT. This codes for CASSWGRLAGGHRDTQYF. This sequence joins TRBV7-8 and TRBJ2-3; 13 bases fit TRBD2. Germline CDR1 and CDR2: SGHVS and FQNEAQ. V dropped 4 bases and J dropped 5; count of bases not matched to a gene: 12. The CDR3 extends over 18 amino acids.

This clone was detected a few times. This rearrangement joins TRBV6-1 to TRBJ1-6; D perhaps matches TRBD1 (5 bases). The CDR3 loop spans 13 amino acids. The germline CDR1 and CDR2 sequences are MNHNS and SASEGT. V was cut by 1 base and J by 13 bases, with 11 bases left in between. CDR3 DNA sequence: TGTGCCAGCAGTGAAGAATCTGGGGCCCCCCTCCACTTT. Its protein product is CASSEESGAPLHF.

J is TRBJ2-5 and V is TRBV10-3; D perhaps matches TRBD1 (5 bases). The CDR3 length is 12 residues. Per the germline V gene, CDR1 is ENHRY and CDR2 is SYGVKD. V was trimmed by 5 bases and J by 5 bases, leaving 9 bases between them. The CDR3 loop is CAISSGSETQYF. The CDR3 DNA reads as TGTGCCATCAGTTCAGGGTCCGAGACCCAGTACTTC.

This chain connects TRBV21-1 to TRBJ1-2; TRBD1, as called in the table, went unchecked against the DNA. TRBV21-1 is labeled a pseudogene. The CDR3 has 16 amino acids. The CDR3 is CASSRAPPTGADGYTF. The CDR3 nucleotides read TGTGCCAGCAGCCGAGCCCCGCCAACAGGAGCCGATGGCTACACCTTC.

The gene calls are TRBV9 and TRBJ2-5, with TRBD2 matching 16 bases. J gave up 1 base and V 3 bases, and 3 bases lay outside the gene matches. Germline values: CDR1 SGDLS, CDR2 YYNGEE. The CDR3 is 17 residues long. Here the CDR3 reads CASSAGTSGGAQETQYF. CDR3 in DNA: TGTGCCAGCAGCGCCGGGACTAGCGGGGGGGCCCAAGAGACCCAGTACTTC.

This clone was detected a few times. This sequence joins TRBV24-1 and TRBJ2-2; 10 bases line up with TRBD1. J was trimmed by 0 bases and V by 4 bases; bases with no gene match: 4. The CDR3 has 17 amino acids. Germline-derived CDR1 and CDR2 are KGHDR and SFDVKD. The CDR3 nucleotides are TGTGCCACCAGTGACGGCGGACAGGGGGCGAACACCGGGGAGCTGTTTTTT. Translation gives CATSDGGQGANTGELFF.

This chain joins TRBV9 and TRBJ1-2; D uncertain. CDR1 and CDR2 (germline): SGDLS, YYNGEE. CDR3 length: 14 residues. V lost 2 bases and J lost 5, with 13 bases in between. This CDR3 is CASSVSGGMYGYTF. In nucleotides, the CDR3 is TGTGCCAGCAGCGTGAGCGGTGGGATGTATGGCTACACCTTC.

This clone came up a few times. V and J are TRBV7-2 and TRBJ1-5; 7 bases are a match to TRBD1. V gave up 2 bases and J gave up 6 bases; unmatched junction bases: 7. CDR3 length equals 15 residues. Germline lookup yields CDR1 SGHTA and CDR2 FQGNSA. The CDR3 nucleotides read TGTGCCAGCAGCTTATATGAGGGGGCGTCTCAGCCCCAGCATTTT. This translates into CASSLYEGASQPQHF.

This clone was detected only once. The chain recombines TRBV5-1 with TRBJ1-6; D not resolved. Germline V gives CDR1 SGHRS, CDR2 YFSETQ. Trimming cost V 2 bases and J 7 bases, with 10 bases left between them. The CDR3 has 14 residues. Written as DNA, the CDR3 is TGCGCCAGCAGCTTAGGAGTAGGAAATTCACCCCTCCACTTT. Protein sequence: CASSLGVGNSPLHF.